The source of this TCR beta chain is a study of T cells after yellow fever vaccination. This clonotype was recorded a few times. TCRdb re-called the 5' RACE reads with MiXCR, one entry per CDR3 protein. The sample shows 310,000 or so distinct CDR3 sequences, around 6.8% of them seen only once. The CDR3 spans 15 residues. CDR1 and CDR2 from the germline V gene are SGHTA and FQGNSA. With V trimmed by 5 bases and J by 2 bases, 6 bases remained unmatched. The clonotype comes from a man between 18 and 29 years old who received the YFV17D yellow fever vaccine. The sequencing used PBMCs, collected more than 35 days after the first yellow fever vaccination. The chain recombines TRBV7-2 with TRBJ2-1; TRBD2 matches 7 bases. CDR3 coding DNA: TGTGCCAGCAGCCCGGGAGGCCAAGCCTACAATGAGCAGTTCTTC. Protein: CASSPGGQAYNEQFF.